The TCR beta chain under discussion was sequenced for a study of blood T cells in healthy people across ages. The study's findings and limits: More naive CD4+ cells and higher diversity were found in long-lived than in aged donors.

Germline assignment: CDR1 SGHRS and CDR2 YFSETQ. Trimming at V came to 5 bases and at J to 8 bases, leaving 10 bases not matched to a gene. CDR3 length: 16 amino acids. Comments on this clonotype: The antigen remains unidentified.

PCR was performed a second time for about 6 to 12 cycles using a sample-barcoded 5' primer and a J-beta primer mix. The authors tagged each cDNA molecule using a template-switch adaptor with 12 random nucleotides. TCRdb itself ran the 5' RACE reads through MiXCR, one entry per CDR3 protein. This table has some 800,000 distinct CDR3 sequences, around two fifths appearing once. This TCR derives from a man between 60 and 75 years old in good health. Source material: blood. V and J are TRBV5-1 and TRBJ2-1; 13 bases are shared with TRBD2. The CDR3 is CASRPTSGGPGDEQFF. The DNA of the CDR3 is TGCGCCAGCAGACCGACTAGCGGGGGGCCGGGAGATGAGCAGTTCTTC.